This entry describes one TCR beta chain. This sample was taken from a study of blood T cell repertoires in COVID-19. On the study more broadly: There were acute and convalescent COVID-19 samples, and they came from the United States, Italy and Spain. T cells, B-cell-depleted T cells, or PBMCs provided the cDNA or gDNA that served as material.

The ends lost 3 bases at V and 4 bases at J; junction bases unmatched: 3. The germline V gene has CDR1 MNHNS and CDR2 SASEGT. CDR3 length: 15 residues. Original processing notes: The assay estimated nucleated cells by amplifying reference gene primers. Clones were sequenced by immunoSEQ multiplex PCR, and TCRdb holds only the in-frame ones, with some missing. V, J and clone size are those of that table, while D and trimming were read from the DNA. The table lists under 70,000 clones, about 85% of them singletons. V usage is TRBV6-1 and J usage is TRBJ1-2; 12 bases map to TRBD1. This sequence originates from a woman older than 75 with acute or convalescent COVID-19. Sequencing was performed on peripheral blood. CDR3: CASSEGQGASYGYTF. Written as DNA, the CDR3 is TGTGCCAGCAGTGAGGGACAGGGGGCATCCTATGGCTACACCTTC.